This passage covers 29 T cell receptor beta chains from one sample sequenced in a study of blood T cell repertoires in COVID-19. Assay used: immunoSEQ multiplex PCR; TCRdb lists only in-frame clones, some missing. The sample carries about 250,000 clones, roughly 80% recorded once. Source material: peripheral blood. The receptors stem from a woman aged 80 or older with acute or convalescent COVID-19.

This clone was seen just once. This chain uses TRBV3-1 (or the pseudogene TRBV3-2) with TRBJ1-2; 9 nucleotides align to TRBD1. With V trimmed by 1 base and J by 0 bases, 6 bases remained unmatched. This CDR3 region has 17 residues. Germline values: CDR1 LGHDT, CDR2 YNNKEL (reference sequence). DNA for the CDR3: TGTGCCAGCAGCCAAGTTGGGGGGACAGGGCCTAACTATGGCTACACCTTC. It translates to CASSQVGGTGPNYGYTF.

This chain connects TRBV3-1 (or the pseudogene TRBV3-2) to TRBJ1-1, with 9 bases that match TRBD1. CDR1 is LGHDT and CDR2 is YNNKEL in the germline V gene (reference sequence). The CDR3 loop spans 13 amino acids. V gave up 8 bases and J gave up 3 bases; unmatched junction bases: 4. CDR3 nucleotides: TGTGCCAGCTCGACAGGGGGATACACTGAAGCTTTCTTT. Translated: CASSTGGYTEAFF.

The chain combines TRBV7-9 with TRBJ1-1, with 10 bases matching TRBD1. The CDR3 is made up of 15 amino acids. Germline CDR1 is SEHNR and CDR2 is FQNEAQ (reference sequence). V lost 6 bases and J lost 4; bases outside the gene matches: 8. The CDR3 here is CASRLTGGAGTEAFF. The DNA for the CDR3 is TGTGCCAGCAGATTGACAGGGGGCGCGGGCACTGAAGCTTTCTTT.

V gene TRBV5-1 combines with J gene TRBJ2-1; 7 nucleotides align to TRBD2. Germline lookup yields CDR1 SGHRS and CDR2 YFSETQ. The V segment lost 0 bases and the J segment 10 bases; nucleotides outside the gene matches: 10. This CDR3 contains 15 residues. For the CDR3, the DNA is TGCGCCAGCAGCTTGGTTCTGGTGGGGGAGGGGGAGCAGTTCTTC. Protein sequence: CASSLVLVGEGEQFF. The complete variable domain, with remaining parts taken from reference TRBV5-1 and TRBJ2-1, reads KAGVTQTPRYLIKTRGQQVTLSCSPISGHRSVSWYQQTPGQGLQFLFEYFSETQRNKGNFPGRFSGRQFSNSRSEMNVSTLELGDSALYLCASSLVLVGEGEQFFGPGTRLTVL.

The chain couples TRBV3-1 (or the pseudogene TRBV3-2) to TRBJ1-6; D may be TRBD1 (6 bases). Germline CDR1 is LGHDT and CDR2 is YNNKEL (reference sequence). The V end lost 0 bases, the J end lost 7 bases, and 13 bases lay between the germline ends. The CDR3 has 16 residues. The CDR3 bases are TGTGCCAGCAGCCAAGACCTGGACAGACTAAATTCACCCCTCCACTTT. It specifies CASSQDLDRLNSPLHF.

This chain links TRBV30 with TRBJ2-1; D unclear. This CDR3 is built from 15 residues. Germline-derived CDR1 and CDR2 are GTSNPN and SVGIG (reference sequence). V was pared by 0 bases and J by 2 bases, with 11 bases between. The CDR3 spells CAWSVLASPYNEQFF. The CDR3 DNA follows: TGTGCCTGGAGTGTTTTAGCTTCGCCCTACAATGAGCAGTTCTTC.

The chain joins TRBV18 to TRBJ2-1; TRBD2 agrees at 10 bases. J gave up 0 bases and V 3 bases, and 2 bases lay outside the gene matches. In germline, CDR1 is KGHSH, CDR2 LQKENI. The CDR3 spans 16 residues. The CDR3 sequence is CASSPASGSSYNEQFF. The CDR3 nucleotides read TGTGCCAGCTCACCGGCTAGCGGGAGCTCCTACAATGAGCAGTTCTTC. Using reference TRBV18 and TRBJ2-1 for the parts outside the CDR3, the full variable domain is NAGVMQNPRHLVRRRGQEARLRCSPMKGHSHVYWYRQLPEEGLKFMVYLQKENIIDESGMPKERFSAEFPKEGPSILRIQQVVRGDSAAYFCASSPASGSSYNEQFFGPGTRLTVL.

Many counts were recorded for this clone. The rearrangement joins TRBV6-5 to TRBJ2-2, with D perhaps TRBD1 (5 bases). Trimming cost V 9 bases and J 0 bases, with 8 bases left between them. The CDR3 runs 13 residues. Germline CDR1 reads MNHEY; CDR2 reads SVGAGI. The CDR3, as DNA: TGTGCCAGTCAGGGCCCGAACACCGGGGAGCTGTTTTTT. It yields the protein CASQGPNTGELFF.

V and J are TRBV6-6 and TRBJ2-7; 9 bases line up with TRBD1. The ends lost 8 bases at V and 7 bases at J; junction bases unmatched: 6. Germline values: CDR1 MNHNY, CDR2 SVGAGI (reference sequence). This CDR3 comprises 12 residues. The DNA of the CDR3 is TGTGCCAGCCGGACAGGGGAAGGGGAGCAGTACTTC. It translates to CASRTGEGEQYF.

J is TRBJ2-3 and V is TRBV6-5; 11 bases are shared with TRBD2. This CDR3 region has 14 residues. CDR1 MNHEY and CDR2 SVGAGI come from the germline V gene. V shed 7 bases and J 1 base; nucleotides not matched to a gene: 1. The DNA of the CDR3 is TGTGCCAGCAAACTAGCGGGAGGCACAGATACGCAGTATTTT. It encodes CASKLAGGTDTQYF.

The rearrangement links TRBV10-2 to TRBJ1-1; D gene uncertain. V lost 2 bases and J lost 0, with 10 bases in between. Looked up from germline, CDR1 is WSHSY and CDR2 is SAAADI. This CDR3 is 15 amino acids long. The CDR3 DNA is TGCGCCAGCAGTGAGGGAGGTGGGATGAACACTGAAGCTTTCTTT. Amino acid sequence: CASSEGGGMNTEAFF.

The chain has TRBV6-5 and TRBJ1-5; D gene unclear. Trimming removed 6 bases at V and 6 bases at J, with 12 bases between. Germline V lookup: CDR1 MNHEY, CDR2 SVGAGI. The CDR3 length is 13 residues. CDR3 nucleotides: TGTGCCAGCAGCCGCGCGCGGGGTCAGCCCCAGCATTTT. Protein product: CASSRARGQPQHF.

This sequence joins TRBV18 and TRBJ1-2, with a weak D call TRBD1 (6 bases). Germline values: CDR1 KGHSH, CDR2 LQKENI. Trimming cost V 3 bases and J 5 bases, with 10 bases left between them. The CDR3 totals 13 residues. DNA of the CDR3: TGTGCCAGCTCACCCGACAGGACTTATGGCTACACCTTC. Translating it yields CASSPDRTYGYTF. The full variable domain, in which reference TRBV18 and TRBJ1-2 provide the parts outside the CDR3, is NAGVMQNPRHLVRRRGQEARLRCSPMKGHSHVYWYRQLPEEGLKFMVYLQKENIIDESGMPKERFSAEFPKEGPSILRIQQVVRGDSAAYFCASSPDRTYGYTFGSGTRLTVV.

This chain connects TRBV3-1 (or the pseudogene TRBV3-2) to TRBJ1-4; D is unresolved. Germline V gene lookup returns CDR1 LGHDT and CDR2 YNNKEL (reference sequence). Trimming stripped 1 base from V and 8 bases from J, with 8 bases between. The CDR3 sequence is 13 residues long. CDR3 sequence: CASSQAVQEKLFF. In nucleotides, the CDR3 is TGTGCCAGCAGCCAAGCGGTGCAAGAAAAACTGTTTTTT.

The rearrangement links TRBV27 to TRBJ1-1; a possible D gene is TRBD1 (5 bases). The CDR3 has 13 amino acids. Germline V gene data show CDR1 as MNHEY and CDR2 as SMNVEV (reference sequence). V was clipped by 6 bases and J by 6 bases, with 14 bases between them. The DNA for the CDR3 is TGTGCCAGCAGCAGGACGCGGGGCCCTGAAGCTTTCTTT. It codes for CASSRTRGPEAFF.

The chain joins TRBV7-9 to TRBJ2-6; no clear D. V was pared by 5 bases and J by 3 bases, with 8 bases between. The CDR3 covers 14 residues. Germline V gives CDR1 SEHNR, CDR2 FQNEAQ (reference sequence). CDR3 DNA sequence: TGTGCCAGCAGCCAGGATGGTGGGGCCAACGTCCTGACTTTC. Translation gives CASSQDGGANVLTF.

The V gene is TRBV18, the J gene TRBJ2-7; a weak D match, TRBD2 (6 bases). The CDR3 has 15 amino acids. V was shortened by 1 base and J by 2 bases, with 12 bases between the two germline ends. Per the germline V gene, CDR1 is KGHSH and CDR2 is LQKENI. As DNA, the CDR3 is TGTGCCAGCTCACCACGGGGGGAACCGCCCTACGAGCAGTACTTC. Translated, it gives CASSPRGEPPYEQYF.

This clone was detected once. V is TRBV28 and J is TRBJ2-7; the match to TRBD2 covers 8 bases. Germline V gene lookup returns CDR1 MDHEN and CDR2 SYDVKM. This CDR3 is built from 18 residues. Trimming cost V 5 bases and J 2 bases; bases outside gene matches: 17. The CDR3 is CASSPSGLSGSLPYEQYF. CDR3 nucleotides: TGTGCCAGCAGTCCGTCGGGGTTGAGCGGGAGCCTCCCCTACGAGCAGTACTTC.

This clone has only a few counts. The V and J genes are TRBV7-8 and TRBJ1-2; 7 positions match TRBD1. The CDR3 is made up of 17 amino acids. The germline V gene has CDR1 SGHVS and CDR2 FQNEAQ. V lost 5 bases to trimming and J lost 2 bases; unmatched junction nucleotides: 14. This chain's CDR3 is CASSAAVGGGSNYGYTF. The CDR3 DNA sequence: TGTGCCAGCAGCGCAGCGGTTGGAGGGGGCTCGAACTATGGCTACACCTTC.

V gene TRBV18 combines with J gene TRBJ1-5; D is possibly TRBD1 (6 bases). The V gene lost 2 bases and the J gene lost 5 bases, with 13 bases spanning the gap. Germline V gene lookup returns CDR1 KGHSH and CDR2 LQKENI. CDR3 length: 15 residues. The CDR3 nucleotides are TGTGCCAGCTCACCAGGAACAGGGACCCATCAGCCCCAGCATTTT. This codes for CASSPGTGTHQPQHF. The entire variable domain, with the rest obtained from reference TRBV18 and TRBJ1-5, is as follows: NAGVMQNPRHLVRRRGQEARLRCSPMKGHSHVYWYRQLPEEGLKFMVYLQKENIIDESGMPKERFSAEFPKEGPSILRIQQVVRGDSAAYFCASSPGTGTHQPQHFGDGTRLSIL.

This clone was recorded a few times. CDR3 sequence (DNA): TGTGCCAGCAGTAAATTATCCCGGAGATCCTACGAGCAGTACTTC. Amino acids: CASSKLSRRSYEQYF. The V call is TRBV5-6, the J call TRBJ2-7; D gene ambiguous. The germline V and J ends were trimmed by 5 bases and 1 base, with 16 bases remaining between them. CDR3 length: 15 amino acids. Germline V CDR1 and CDR2: SGHDT, YYEEEE.

The chain couples TRBV12-5 to TRBJ2-3, with 7 bases lining up with TRBD2. CDR1 and CDR2 from the germline V gene are LGHNT and FRNRAP. Trimming at V came to 9 bases and at J to 1 base, leaving 13 bases not matched to a gene. The length of the CDR3 is 16 residues. CDR3: CARRASGGLGTDTQYF. The CDR3 DNA follows: TGTGCTAGGAGGGCCTCGGGGGGACTTGGCACAGATACGCAGTATTTT.

V is TRBV2 and J is TRBJ2-5; 10 nucleotides line up with TRBD1. Germline CDR1 is SNHLY and CDR2 is FYNNEI. CDR3 length equals 18 residues. Trimming cost V 1 base and J 7 bases; bases outside gene matches: 15. The CDR3 coding sequence is TGTGCCAGCAGTGAAGGCGGGACAGGGGATCGGGCCAGTGGGACCCAGTACTTC. Translation gives CASSEGGTGDRASGTQYF.

The V gene is TRBV27, the J gene TRBJ1-5, with D maybe TRBD1 (6 bases). Looked up from germline, CDR1 is MNHEY and CDR2 is SMNVEV (reference sequence). The CDR3 has 16 residues. Trimming stripped 6 bases from V and 4 bases from J, with 19 bases between. CDR3: CASRLTGQLENQPQHF. The CDR3 nucleotides read TGTGCCAGCAGGTTGACTGGACAGCTCGAAAATCAGCCCCAGCATTTT.

Ten or more counts support this clone. The chain couples TRBV19 to TRBJ1-6; no clear D gene. This CDR3 is 16 amino acids long. CDR1 and CDR2 from the germline V gene are LNHDA and SQIVND (reference sequence). V dropped 5 bases and J dropped 0 bases, with 11 bases sitting between them. The CDR3 nucleotides read TGTGCCAGTAGTCTTCAACTTAGCTCCTATAATTCACCCCTCCACTTT. Translating it yields CASSLQLSSYNSPLHF.

The V call is TRBV10-1, the J call TRBJ2-1; D might be TRBD2 (6 bases). The V gene's germline CDR1 is WNHNN and CDR2 SYGVQD (reference sequence). CDR3 length: 17 residues. The V end was cut by 0 bases, the J end by 3 bases, with 15 bases between. CDR3 nucleotides: TGCGCCAGCAGTGAGTCTGTACTAGCCTACATCTACAATGAGCAGTTCTTC. It codes for CASSESVLAYIYNEQFF.

The chain recombines TRBV28 with TRBJ1-1; 8 nucleotides align to TRBD1. V was clipped by 5 bases and J by 6 bases; unmatched bases: 8. Per germline, CDR1 MDHEN and CDR2 SYDVKM. The CDR3 is made up of 14 amino acids. CDR3 in amino acids: CASSPRGRGPEAFF. The CDR3 DNA reads as TGTGCCAGCAGTCCCCGGGGCAGGGGGCCTGAAGCTTTCTTT.

This clone was counted many times. The V and J genes are TRBV6-5 and TRBJ2-1; 8 nucleotides line up with TRBD1. The germline CDR1 and CDR2 sequences are MNHEY and SVGAGI. V shed 5 bases and J 7 bases; nucleotides not matched to a gene: 7. The length of the CDR3 is 14 residues. The CDR3 DNA reads as TGTGCCAGCAGTCCCAGGGGGCGCGGGAATGAGCAGTTCTTC. It encodes CASSPRGRGNEQFF.

This clone was picked up one time. CDR3 amino acids: CASSSGGSSYEQYF. The CDR3, as DNA: TGTGCCAGCAGCTCGGGGGGGAGCTCCTACGAGCAGTACTTC. The chain joins TRBV5-6 to TRBJ2-7, with 8 bases fitting TRBD2. Germline V gene sequence: CDR1 SGHDT, CDR2 YYEEEE. The CDR3 runs 14 residues. The V and J ends lost 3 bases and 0 bases, in that order; junction bases with no gene match: 2. Together with reference TRBV5-6 and TRBJ2-7, the CDR3 gives the full variable domain: DAGVTQSPTHLIKTRGQQVTLRCSPKSGHDTVSWYQQALGQGPQFIFQYYEEEERQRGNFPDRFSGHQFPNYSSELNVNALLLGDSALYLCASSSGGSSYEQYFGPGTRLTVT.